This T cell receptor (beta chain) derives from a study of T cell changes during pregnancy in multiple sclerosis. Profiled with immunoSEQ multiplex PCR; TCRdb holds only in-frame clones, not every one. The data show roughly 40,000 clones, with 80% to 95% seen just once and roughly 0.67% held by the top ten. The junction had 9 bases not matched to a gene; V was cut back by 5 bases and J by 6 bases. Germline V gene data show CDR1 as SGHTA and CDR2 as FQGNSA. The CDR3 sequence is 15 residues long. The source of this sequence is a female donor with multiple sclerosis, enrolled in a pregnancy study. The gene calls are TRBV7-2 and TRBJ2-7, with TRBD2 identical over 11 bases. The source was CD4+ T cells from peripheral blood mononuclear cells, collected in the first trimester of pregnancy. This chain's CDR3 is CASSSTSGSHFEQYF. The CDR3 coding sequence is TGTGCCAGCAGCAGTACTAGCGGGAGCCATTTCGAGCAGTACTTC.